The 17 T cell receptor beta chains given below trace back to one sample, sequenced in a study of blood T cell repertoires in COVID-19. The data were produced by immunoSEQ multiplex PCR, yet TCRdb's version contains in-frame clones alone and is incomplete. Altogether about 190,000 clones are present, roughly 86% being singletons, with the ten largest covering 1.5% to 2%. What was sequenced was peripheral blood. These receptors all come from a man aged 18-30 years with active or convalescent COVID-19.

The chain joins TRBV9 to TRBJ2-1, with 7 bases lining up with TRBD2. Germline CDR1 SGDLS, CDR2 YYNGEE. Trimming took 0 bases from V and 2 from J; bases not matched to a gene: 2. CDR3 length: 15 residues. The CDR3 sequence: CASSVGAGAYNEQFF. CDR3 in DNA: TGTGCCAGCAGCGTAGGTGCGGGAGCCTACAATGAGCAGTTCTTC.

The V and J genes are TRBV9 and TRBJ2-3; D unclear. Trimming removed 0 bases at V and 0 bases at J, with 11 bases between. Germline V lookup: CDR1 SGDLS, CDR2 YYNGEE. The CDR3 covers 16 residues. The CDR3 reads CASSVGAQHSTDTQYF. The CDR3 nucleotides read TGTGCCAGCAGCGTAGGGGCCCAGCATAGCACAGATACGCAGTATTTT.

The CDR3 region has the DNA TGTGCCATCAGTGAGAGGGACAGACCGAACACTGAAGCTTTCTTT. It codes for CAISERDRPNTEAFF. The chain is built from TRBV10-3 and TRBJ1-1; 7 bases match TRBD1. Unmatched junction bases numbered 4, after V lost 2 bases and J lost 1 base. The CDR3 length is 15 residues. Germline V gene data show CDR1 as ENHRY and CDR2 as SYGVKD.

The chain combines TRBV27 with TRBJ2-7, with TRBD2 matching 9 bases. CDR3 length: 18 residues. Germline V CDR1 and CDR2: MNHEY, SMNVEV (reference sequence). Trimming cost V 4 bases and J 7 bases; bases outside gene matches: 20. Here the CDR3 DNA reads TGTGCCAGCAGTTCCCGGGGTAATAGCGGGATGCGGGGGGGTGAGCAGTACTTC. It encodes CASSSRGNSGMRGGEQYF.

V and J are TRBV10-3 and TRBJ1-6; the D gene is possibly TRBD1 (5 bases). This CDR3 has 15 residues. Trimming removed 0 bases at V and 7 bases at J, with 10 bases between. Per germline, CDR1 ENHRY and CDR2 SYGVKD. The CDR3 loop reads CAISESIGENSPLHF. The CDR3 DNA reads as TGTGCCATCAGTGAGTCTATAGGGGAAAATTCACCCCTCCACTTT.

The CDR3 here is CASSGDYEQYF. CDR3 in DNA: TGTGCCAGCTCAGGGGACTACGAGCAGTACTTC. This chain links TRBV5-8 with TRBJ2-7; D is perhaps TRBD1 (6 bases). V was pared by 7 bases and J by 3 bases, with 8 bases between. Germline CDR1 reads SGHTS; CDR2 reads YDEGEE. There are 11 residues in the CDR3.

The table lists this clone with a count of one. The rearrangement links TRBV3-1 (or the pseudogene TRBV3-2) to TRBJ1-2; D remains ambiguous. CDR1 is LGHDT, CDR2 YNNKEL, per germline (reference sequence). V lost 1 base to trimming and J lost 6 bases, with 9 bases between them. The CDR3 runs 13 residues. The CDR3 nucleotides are TGTGCCAGCAGCCAAGGAGCGGGGAATGGCTACACCTTC. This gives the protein CASSQGAGNGYTF.

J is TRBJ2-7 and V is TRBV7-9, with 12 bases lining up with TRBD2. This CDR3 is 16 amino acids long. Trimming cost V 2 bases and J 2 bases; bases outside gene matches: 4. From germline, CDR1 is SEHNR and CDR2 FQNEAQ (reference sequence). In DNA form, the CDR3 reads TGTGCCAGCAGCTTAATTCGGACTAGCGGGGCCTACGAGCAGTACTTC. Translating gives CASSLIRTSGAYEQYF.

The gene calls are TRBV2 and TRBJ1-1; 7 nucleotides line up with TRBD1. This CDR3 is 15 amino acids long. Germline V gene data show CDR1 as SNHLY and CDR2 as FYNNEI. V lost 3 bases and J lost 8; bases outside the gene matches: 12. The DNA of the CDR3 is TGTGCCAGCAGTGATTCGTCAGGGGGGCGGTGGGAAGCTTTCTTT. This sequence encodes CASSDSSGGRWEAFF. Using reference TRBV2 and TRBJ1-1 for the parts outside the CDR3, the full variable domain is EPEVTQTPSHQVTQMGQEVILRCVPISNHLYFYWYRQILGQKVEFLVSFYNNEISEKSEIFDDQFSVERPDGSNFTLKIRSTKLEDSAMYFCASSDSSGGRWEAFFGQGTRLTVV.

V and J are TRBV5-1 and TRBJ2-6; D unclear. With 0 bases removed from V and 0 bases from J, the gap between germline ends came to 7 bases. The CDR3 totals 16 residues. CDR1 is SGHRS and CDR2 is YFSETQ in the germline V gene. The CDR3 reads CASSLGLNSGANVLTF. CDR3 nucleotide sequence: TGCGCCAGCAGCTTGGGACTGAACTCTGGGGCCAACGTCCTGACTTTC.

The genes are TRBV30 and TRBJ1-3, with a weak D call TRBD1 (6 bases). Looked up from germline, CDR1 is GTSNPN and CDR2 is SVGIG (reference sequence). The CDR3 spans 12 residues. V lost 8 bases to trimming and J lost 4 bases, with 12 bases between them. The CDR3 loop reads CALRGSGNTIYF. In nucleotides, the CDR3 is TGTGCCCTCAGGGGCTCAGGAAACACCATATATTTT.

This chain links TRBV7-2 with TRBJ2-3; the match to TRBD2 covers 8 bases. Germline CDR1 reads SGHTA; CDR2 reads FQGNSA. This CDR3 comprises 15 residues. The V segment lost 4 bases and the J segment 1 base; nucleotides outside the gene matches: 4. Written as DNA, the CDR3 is TGTGCCAGCAGCTCAGCGGGAGTACGCACAGATACGCAGTATTTT. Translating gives CASSSAGVRTDTQYF. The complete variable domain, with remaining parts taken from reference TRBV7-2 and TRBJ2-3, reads GAGVSQSPSNKVTEKGKDVELRCDPISGHTALYWYRQSLGQGLEFLIYFQGNSAPDKSGLPSDRFSAERTGGSVSTLTIQRTQQEDSAVYLCASSSAGVRTDTQYFGPGTRLTVL.

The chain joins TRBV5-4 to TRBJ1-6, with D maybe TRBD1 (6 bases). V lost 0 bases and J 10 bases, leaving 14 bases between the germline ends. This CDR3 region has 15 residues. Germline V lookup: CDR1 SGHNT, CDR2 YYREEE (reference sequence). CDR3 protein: CASSLGVGQRSPLHF. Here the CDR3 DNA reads TGTGCCAGCAGCTTGGGAGTTGGACAGAGATCACCCCTCCACTTT.

CDR3 nucleotide sequence: TGTGCCAGTAGTATCATTTTTCCTCAGAGGGTCGGTCAGCCCCAGCATTTT. This gives the protein CASSIIFPQRVGQPQHF. The chain carries TRBV19 and TRBJ1-5; D gene ambiguous. Germline V gene data show CDR1 as LNHDA and CDR2 as SQIVND (reference sequence). Deletions cut 3 bases from V and 6 bases from J, with 21 bases between. The CDR3 totals 17 residues. Based on the CDR3 plus reference TRBV19 and TRBJ1-5, the full variable domain is DGGITQSPKYLFRKEGQNVTLSCEQNLNHDAMYWYRQDPGQGLRLIYYSQIVNDFQKGDIAEGYSVSREKKESFPLTVTSAQKNPTAFYLCASSIIFPQRVGQPQHFGDGTRLSIL.

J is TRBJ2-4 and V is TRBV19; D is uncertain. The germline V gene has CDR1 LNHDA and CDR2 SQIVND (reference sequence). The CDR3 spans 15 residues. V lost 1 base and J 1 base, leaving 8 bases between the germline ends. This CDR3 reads CASSIGPTAKNIQYF. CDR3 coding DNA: TGTGCCAGTAGTATAGGCCCTACGGCCAAAAACATTCAGTACTTC.

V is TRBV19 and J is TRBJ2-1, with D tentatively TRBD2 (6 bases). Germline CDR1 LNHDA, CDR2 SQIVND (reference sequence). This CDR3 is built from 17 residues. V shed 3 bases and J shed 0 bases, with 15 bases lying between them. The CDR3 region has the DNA TGTGCCAGTAGTATTAGGGTGGCGGGACGCTCCTACAATGAGCAGTTCTTC. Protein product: CASSIRVAGRSYNEQFF.

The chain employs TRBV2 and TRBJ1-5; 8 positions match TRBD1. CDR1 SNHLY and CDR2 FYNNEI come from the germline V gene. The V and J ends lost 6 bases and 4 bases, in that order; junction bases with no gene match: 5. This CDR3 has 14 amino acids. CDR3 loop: CASSDRGGNQPQHF. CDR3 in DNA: TGTGCCAGCAGCGACAGGGGAGGTAATCAGCCCCAGCATTTT.